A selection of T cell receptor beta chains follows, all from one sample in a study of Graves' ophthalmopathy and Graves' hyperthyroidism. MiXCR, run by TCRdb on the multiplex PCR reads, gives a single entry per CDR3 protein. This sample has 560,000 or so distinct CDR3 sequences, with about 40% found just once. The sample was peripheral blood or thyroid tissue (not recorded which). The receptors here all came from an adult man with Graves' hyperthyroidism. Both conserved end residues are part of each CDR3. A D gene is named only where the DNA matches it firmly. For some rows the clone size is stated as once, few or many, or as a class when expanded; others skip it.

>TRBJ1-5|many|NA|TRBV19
TGTGCCAGTAGTGAGGAGGGGGTTTGGAGCAATCAGCCCCAGCATTTT
CASSEEGVWSNQPQHF
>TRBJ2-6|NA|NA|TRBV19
TGTGCCAGTACCCCTGGGACTGGGGCCAACGTCCTGACTTTC
CASTPGTGANVLTF
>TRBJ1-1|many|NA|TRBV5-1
TGCGCCAGCAGCTTGGACGGCCTGAACACTGAAGCTTTCTTT
CASSLDGLNTEAFF
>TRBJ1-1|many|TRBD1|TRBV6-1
TGTGCCAGCAGGAGACAGGGAAAATCTGAAGCTTTCTTT
CASRRQGKSEAFF
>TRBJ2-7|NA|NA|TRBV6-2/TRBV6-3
TGTGCTCCTAAATCCCCACCCTACGAGCAGTACTTC
CAPKSPPYEQYF
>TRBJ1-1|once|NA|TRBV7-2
TGTGCCAGCAGTTTGCGATGGGCTTTGAACACTGAAGCTTTCTTT
CASSLRWALNTEAFF
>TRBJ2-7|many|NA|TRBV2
TGTGCCAGCAGTGCAGGGGACTCCTACGAGCAGTACTTC
CASSAGDSYEQYF
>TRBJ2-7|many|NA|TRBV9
TGTGCCAGCAGCGGAGGACCTAGCTCCTACGAGCAGTACTTC
CASSGGPSSYEQYF
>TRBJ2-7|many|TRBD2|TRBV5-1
TGCGCCAGCGGGGGGACTAGCGGCACCTACGAGCAGTACTTC
CASGGTSGTYEQYF
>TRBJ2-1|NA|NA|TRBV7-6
TGTGCCAGCAGATCACTCGGTGAGCAGTTCTTC
CASRSLGEQFF
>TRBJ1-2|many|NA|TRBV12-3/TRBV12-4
TGTGCCAGCAGTACAGGGTTCCAGGCGGCTAACTATGGCTACACCTTC
CASSTGFQAANYGYTF
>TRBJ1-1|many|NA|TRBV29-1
TGCAGCGTCACACCTCAGGGTTTTTTTGAAGCTTTCTTT
CSVTPQGFFEAFF
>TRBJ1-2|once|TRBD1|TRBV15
TGTGCCACCAGCGGGGACAGGGTATCCTATGGCTACACCTTC
CATSGDRVSYGYTF